Below, 29 T cell receptor beta chains from the same sample are listed, as sequenced in a study of T cell changes during pregnancy in multiple sclerosis (dated by TCRdb to the late 2010s). The library was built by means of the immunoSEQ multiplex PCR assay. Entries here come from immuneACCESS through TCRdb and include only in-frame sequences with V and J called. Some clones fail to appear in such tables; in the studies checked, an unresolved V gene covers under half of the shortfall, and the cause of the remainder is unknown. For this sample the table gives 25,000 to 35,000 clones, of which 90% were detected only once. Approximately 0.47% of the sample is taken by the ten largest. Sequencing was performed on CD4+ T cells from peripheral blood mononuclear cells, taken in the second trimester of pregnancy. Receptor source: a female donor in good health, enrolled as a control in a pregnancy study.

The CDR3 protein is CASRRQGYNTEAFF. The CDR3 nucleotides are TGTGCCAGCAGACGACAGGGATATAACACTGAAGCTTTCTTT. This rearrangement joins TRBV6-5 to TRBJ1-1; the match to TRBD1 covers 7 bases. In germline, CDR1 is MNHEY, CDR2 SVGAGI. Germline trimming cut 6 bases from V and 2 bases from J; bases unmatched to any gene: 6. This CDR3 contains 14 residues.

The rearrangement links TRBV5-1 to TRBJ1-1; possibly TRBD1 for D (5 bases). The V and J ends lost 6 bases and 8 bases respectively, with 11 bases between them. Germline V gene lookup returns CDR1 SGHRS and CDR2 YFSETQ. The CDR3 length is 11 residues. The DNA for the CDR3 is TGCGCCAGCACCGTGGGGGGGGAAGCTTTCTTT. Its translation is CASTVGGEAFF.

V is TRBV27 and J is TRBJ1-2, with 9 nucleotides matching TRBD1. The trim removed 8 bases at V and 2 bases at J, leaving 18 bases unmatched. Looked up from germline, CDR1 is MNHEY and CDR2 is SMNVEV (reference sequence). This CDR3 has 18 amino acids. The CDR3 DNA sequence: TGTGCCAGCTGCCCCGCATTCGGACAGGGGCGGTCAAACTATGGCTACACCTTC. This translates into CASCPAFGQGRSNYGYTF.

CDR3 residues: CASSFGLAGANVLTF. CDR3 in DNA: TGTGCCAGCAGTTTCGGCCTAGCTGGGGCCAACGTCCTGACTTTC. The V call is TRBV28, the J call TRBJ2-6, with unresolved D. Germline CDR1 and CDR2: MDHEN and SYDVKM. V gave up 3 bases and J gave up 2 bases, with 8 bases separating them. The CDR3 has 15 residues.

The chain is built from TRBV25-1 and TRBJ1-2, with D uncertain. Trimming pared 8 bases from V and 4 bases from J, leaving 11 bases between. The germline V gene encodes CDR1 MGHDK and CDR2 SYGVNS. This CDR3 is built from 12 residues. The CDR3 reads CASGDGFYGYTF. CDR3 DNA: TGTGCCAGCGGAGACGGATTCTATGGCTACACCTTC.

The chain links TRBV18 to TRBJ1-3, with unresolved D. This CDR3 is 12 amino acids long. Germline lookup yields CDR1 KGHSH and CDR2 LQKENI. V lost 5 bases and J lost 8, with 10 bases in between. The CDR3 region has the DNA TGTGCCAGCTCATTAAGGGAGGACACCATATATTTT. It is translated as CASSLREDTIYF.

V and J are TRBV10-3 and TRBJ1-5, with D perhaps TRBD1 (6 bases). The germline V gene encodes CDR1 ENHRY and CDR2 SYGVKD. This CDR3 is built from 13 residues. V shed 4 bases and J shed 3 bases, with 7 bases lying between them. This CDR3 is CAISAGVNQPQHF. The CDR3 coding sequence is TGTGCCATCAGTGCAGGGGTCAATCAGCCCCAGCATTTT.

This chain connects TRBV19 to TRBJ1-2; weak D call: TRBD1 (6 bases). The CDR3 is 17 residues long. CDR1 is LNHDA, CDR2 SQIVND, per germline (reference sequence). Trimming cost V 6 bases and J 4 bases, with 24 bases left between them. The CDR3 region is CASSPEGGRTSFYGYTF. As DNA, the CDR3 is TGTGCCAGTAGCCCCGAGGGGGGGCGCACCTCCTTCTATGGCTACACCTTC. Based on the CDR3 plus reference TRBV19 and TRBJ1-2, the full variable domain is DGGITQSPKYLFRKEGQNVTLSCEQNLNHDAMYWYRQDPGQGLRLIYYSQIVNDFQKGDIAEGYSVSREKKESFPLTVTSAQKNPTAFYLCASSPEGGRTSFYGYTFGSGTRLTVV.

The chain joins TRBV25-1 to TRBJ2-2, with D possibly TRBD1 on 5 matching bases. Deletions cut 7 bases from V and 8 bases from J, with 17 bases between. CDR1 is MGHDK, CDR2 SYGVNS, per germline. The CDR3 consists of 14 residues. CDR3 residues: CASNQRGQGGELFF. The CDR3 DNA reads TGTGCCAGCAACCAAAGGGGCCAGGGTGGGGAGCTGTTTTTT.

This clone was detected only a few times. The chain combines TRBV7-9 with TRBJ1-1, with TRBD1 as a possible D gene (6 bases). V was clipped by 7 bases and J by 6 bases, with 18 bases between them. CDR1 is SEHNR, CDR2 FQNEAQ, per germline (reference sequence). There are 14 residues in the CDR3. This chain's CDR3 is CASTSQGLGAEAFF. In DNA form, the CDR3 reads TGTGCCAGCACCTCCCAGGGGCTTGGAGCTGAAGCTTTCTTT.

The count of this clone is one. The rearrangement uses TRBV7-2 and TRBJ2-3; 8 bases line up with TRBD2. Germline CDR1 reads SGHTA; CDR2 reads FQGNSA. The CDR3 totals 14 residues. J lost 4 bases, V lost 5 bases, and 5 bases had no gene match. The CDR3 coding sequence is TGTGCCAGCAGCCCGGGAGCGGGGGCAGATACGCAGTATTTT. Protein sequence: CASSPGAGADTQYF.

V usage is TRBV5-1 and J usage is TRBJ1-3; possibly TRBD1 for D (6 bases). CDR3 length: 14 amino acids. Between the trimmed V and J ends, which lost 3 bases and 2 bases, there was a span of 9 bases. Germline V gene data show CDR1 as SGHRS and CDR2 as YFSETQ. The CDR3 sequence: CASSSTGTGNTIYF. The CDR3 nucleotides are TGCGCCAGCAGCTCGACAGGAACTGGAAACACCATATATTTT. The full variable domain, in which reference TRBV5-1 and TRBJ1-3 provide the parts outside the CDR3, is KAGVTQTPRYLIKTRGQQVTLSCSPISGHRSVSWYQQTPGQGLQFLFEYFSETQRNKGNFPGRFSGRQFSNSRSEMNVSTLELGDSALYLCASSSTGTGNTIYFGEGSWLTVV.

This CDR3 is CASSFRGGNTEAFF. The CDR3 DNA is TGTGCCAGTAGTTTTAGAGGGGGGAACACTGAAGCTTTCTTT. The V gene is TRBV19, the J gene TRBJ1-1; tentatively, D is TRBD1 (6 bases). The germline gives CDR1 LNHDA, CDR2 SQIVND (reference sequence). The CDR3 is made up of 14 amino acids. V was cut by 5 bases and J by 1 base, with 11 bases left in between.

The genes are TRBV14 and TRBJ1-2; no clear D. Germline lookup yields CDR1 SGHDN and CDR2 FVKESK. Trimming took off 0 bases at V and 4 bases at J, with 12 bases between the two ends. The CDR3 totals 15 residues. The CDR3 spells CASSQDLGATYGYTF. The CDR3 bases are TGTGCCAGCAGCCAAGATCTGGGAGCTACCTATGGCTACACCTTC.

The genes are TRBV6-1 and TRBJ1-1; 8 bases match TRBD1. CDR3 size: 13 residues. V was clipped by 2 bases and J by 10 bases; unmatched bases: 6. Per the germline V gene, CDR1 is MNHNS and CDR2 is SASEGT. For the CDR3, the DNA is TGTGCCAGCAGTGAAAGGACAGGGCTGTCAGCTTTCTTT. This sequence encodes CASSERTGLSAFF.

In its sample, this clone was seen once. The chain joins TRBV7-2 to TRBJ2-5, with 8 bases aligning to TRBD2. Per germline, CDR1 SGHTA and CDR2 FQGNSA. The length of the CDR3 is 14 residues. V lost 1 base and J lost 5; bases outside the gene matches: 3. The CDR3 coding sequence is TGTGCCAGCAGCTTAGGCGGGGGGCGCGAGACCCAGTACTTC. Translation: CASSLGGGRETQYF.

The V and J genes are TRBV21-1 and TRBJ1-5. TRBV21-1 is listed as a pseudogene. The CDR3 runs 13 residues. CDR3: CASSASGDQPQHF. The CDR3 nucleotides read TGTGCCAGCAGCGCCTCGGGGGACCAGCCCCAGCATTTT.

This clone was seen just once. The chain is built from TRBV7-8 and TRBJ1-1; a possible D gene is TRBD1 (5 bases). V was trimmed by 5 bases and J by 6 bases, leaving 19 bases between them. CDR1 is SGHVS and CDR2 is FQNEAQ in the germline V gene. The CDR3 is made up of 15 amino acids. The CDR3 loop is CASSPSRDVAAEAFF. The CDR3 region has the DNA TGTGCCAGCAGCCCCTCCAGGGATGTTGCGGCTGAAGCTTTCTTT. The full variable domain, its missing parts supplied by reference TRBV7-8 and TRBJ1-1, is GAGVSQSPRYKVAKRGQDVALRCDPISGHVSLFWYQQALGQGPEFLTYFQNEAQLDKSGLPSDRFFAERPEGSVSTLKIQRTQQEDSAVYLCASSPSRDVAAEAFFGQGTRLTVV.

The chain combines TRBV10-3 with TRBJ1-3; the D is unclear. The germline gives CDR1 ENHRY, CDR2 SYGVKD. The CDR3 sequence is 15 residues long. V lost 6 bases and J lost 0, with 12 bases in between. The chain's CDR3 is CAIREEGFSGNTIYF. The CDR3 DNA reads TGTGCCATCAGGGAGGAGGGCTTCTCTGGAAACACCATATATTTT.

CDR3: CASEGGYYYGYTF. As DNA, the CDR3 is TGTGCCAGCGAGGGGGGGTATTACTATGGCTACACCTTC. The chain employs TRBV6-6 and TRBJ1-2, with D possibly being TRBD1 (6 bases). The germline V and J ends were trimmed by 8 bases and 3 bases, with 13 bases remaining between them. CDR3 length: 13 amino acids. Germline V gene lookup returns CDR1 MNHNY and CDR2 SVGAGI (reference sequence).

The chain joins TRBV19 to TRBJ2-3; 14 bases are a match to TRBD2. Per germline, CDR1 LNHDA and CDR2 SQIVND (reference sequence). V dropped 10 bases and J dropped 0; count of bases not matched to a gene: 6. The CDR3 extends over 16 amino acids. CDR3 loop: CATSRLAGGSTDTQYF. CDR3 DNA: TGTGCCACCTCACGACTAGCGGGAGGGAGCACAGATACGCAGTATTTT.

The gene calls are TRBV7-2 and TRBJ2-3, with D maybe TRBD2 (7 bases). The germline V gene has CDR1 SGHTA and CDR2 FQGNSA. This CDR3 contains 15 residues. Trimming removed 2 bases from V and 2 bases from J, with 11 bases in between. CDR3 protein: CASSLYGGPTDTQYF. For the CDR3, the DNA is TGTGCCAGCAGCTTATACGGGGGGCCCACAGATACGCAGTATTTT.

This clone was seen only once. J is TRBJ2-7 and V is TRBV7-2, with a possible D match to TRBD2 (6 bases). The CDR3 totals 13 residues. Germline assignment: CDR1 SGHTA and CDR2 FQGNSA. The V and J ends lost 5 bases and 3 bases respectively, with 11 bases between them. The CDR3 nucleotides read TGTGCCAGCAGCCGTAGCGGCTACTACGAGCAGTACTTC. It encodes CASSRSGYYEQYF.

The chain couples TRBV10-3 to TRBJ1-6; 9 bases line up with TRBD1. The germline V gene has CDR1 ENHRY and CDR2 SYGVKD. V shed 2 bases and J 10 bases; nucleotides not matched to a gene: 6. The CDR3 totals 15 residues. The CDR3 protein is CAISEGDRVGSPLHF. The CDR3 bases are TGTGCCATCAGTGAGGGGGACAGGGTGGGATCACCCCTCCACTTT.

This sequence joins TRBV19 and TRBJ2-1; TRBD2 matches at 8 bases. The CDR3 consists of 13 residues. V dropped 10 bases and J dropped 5; count of bases not matched to a gene: 7. Germline V gives CDR1 LNHDA, CDR2 SQIVND (reference sequence). The CDR3 is CATKREPHNEQFF. For the CDR3, the DNA is TGTGCCACTAAGCGGGAGCCGCACAATGAGCAGTTCTTC. Filled out from reference TRBV19 and TRBJ2-1, the complete variable domain reads DGGITQSPKYLFRKEGQNVTLSCEQNLNHDAMYWYRQDPGQGLRLIYYSQIVNDFQKGDIAEGYSVSREKKESFPLTVTSAQKNPTAFYLCATKREPHNEQFFGPGTRLTVL.

V gene TRBV5-4 combines with J gene TRBJ1-2; D is perhaps TRBD1 (5 bases). CDR3 size: 12 residues. Per germline, CDR1 SGHNT and CDR2 YYREEE (reference sequence). V lost 4 bases and J 6 bases, leaving 10 bases between the germline ends. The CDR3 DNA reads TGTGCCAGCAGCGGGGACTTCCATGGCTACACCTTC. Amino acids: CASSGDFHGYTF.

The V call is TRBV7-2, the J call TRBJ2-5; 8 bases are shared with TRBD2. The CDR3 is made up of 14 amino acids. Looked up from germline, CDR1 is SGHTA and CDR2 is FQGNSA. Trimming cost V 2 bases and J 3 bases; bases outside gene matches: 2. The DNA for the CDR3 is TGTGCCAGCAGCTTAAGAGCGGGGGAAGAGACCCAGTACTTC. This encodes CASSLRAGEETQYF.

This chain uses TRBV28 with TRBJ2-3; D possibly corresponds to TRBD1 (5 bases). This CDR3 contains 13 residues. The ends were cut back, 8 bases at V and 4 bases at J, with 13 bases in the middle. Germline assignment: CDR1 MDHEN and CDR2 SYDVKM. The CDR3 loop reads CASGVRGADTQYF. The CDR3 DNA sequence: TGTGCCAGCGGGGTTAGGGGCGCAGATACGCAGTATTTT. Full variable domain (remainder filled in from reference TRBV28 and TRBJ2-3): DVKVTQSSRYLVKRTGEKVFLECVQDMDHENMFWYRQDPGLGLRLIYFSYDVKMKEKGDIPEGYSVSREKKERFSLILESASTNQTSMYLCASGVRGADTQYFGPGTRLTVL.

This clone was observed once. The chain employs TRBV2 and TRBJ1-4; a possible D gene is TRBD1 (5 bases). V lost 4 bases and J 4 bases, leaving 16 bases between the germline ends. The length of the CDR3 is 16 residues. Germline-derived CDR1 and CDR2 are SNHLY and FYNNEI. The CDR3 sequence: CASSVTPGLGNEKLFF. In nucleotides, the CDR3 is TGTGCCAGCAGTGTAACCCCAGGGTTGGGTAATGAAAAACTGTTTTTT.